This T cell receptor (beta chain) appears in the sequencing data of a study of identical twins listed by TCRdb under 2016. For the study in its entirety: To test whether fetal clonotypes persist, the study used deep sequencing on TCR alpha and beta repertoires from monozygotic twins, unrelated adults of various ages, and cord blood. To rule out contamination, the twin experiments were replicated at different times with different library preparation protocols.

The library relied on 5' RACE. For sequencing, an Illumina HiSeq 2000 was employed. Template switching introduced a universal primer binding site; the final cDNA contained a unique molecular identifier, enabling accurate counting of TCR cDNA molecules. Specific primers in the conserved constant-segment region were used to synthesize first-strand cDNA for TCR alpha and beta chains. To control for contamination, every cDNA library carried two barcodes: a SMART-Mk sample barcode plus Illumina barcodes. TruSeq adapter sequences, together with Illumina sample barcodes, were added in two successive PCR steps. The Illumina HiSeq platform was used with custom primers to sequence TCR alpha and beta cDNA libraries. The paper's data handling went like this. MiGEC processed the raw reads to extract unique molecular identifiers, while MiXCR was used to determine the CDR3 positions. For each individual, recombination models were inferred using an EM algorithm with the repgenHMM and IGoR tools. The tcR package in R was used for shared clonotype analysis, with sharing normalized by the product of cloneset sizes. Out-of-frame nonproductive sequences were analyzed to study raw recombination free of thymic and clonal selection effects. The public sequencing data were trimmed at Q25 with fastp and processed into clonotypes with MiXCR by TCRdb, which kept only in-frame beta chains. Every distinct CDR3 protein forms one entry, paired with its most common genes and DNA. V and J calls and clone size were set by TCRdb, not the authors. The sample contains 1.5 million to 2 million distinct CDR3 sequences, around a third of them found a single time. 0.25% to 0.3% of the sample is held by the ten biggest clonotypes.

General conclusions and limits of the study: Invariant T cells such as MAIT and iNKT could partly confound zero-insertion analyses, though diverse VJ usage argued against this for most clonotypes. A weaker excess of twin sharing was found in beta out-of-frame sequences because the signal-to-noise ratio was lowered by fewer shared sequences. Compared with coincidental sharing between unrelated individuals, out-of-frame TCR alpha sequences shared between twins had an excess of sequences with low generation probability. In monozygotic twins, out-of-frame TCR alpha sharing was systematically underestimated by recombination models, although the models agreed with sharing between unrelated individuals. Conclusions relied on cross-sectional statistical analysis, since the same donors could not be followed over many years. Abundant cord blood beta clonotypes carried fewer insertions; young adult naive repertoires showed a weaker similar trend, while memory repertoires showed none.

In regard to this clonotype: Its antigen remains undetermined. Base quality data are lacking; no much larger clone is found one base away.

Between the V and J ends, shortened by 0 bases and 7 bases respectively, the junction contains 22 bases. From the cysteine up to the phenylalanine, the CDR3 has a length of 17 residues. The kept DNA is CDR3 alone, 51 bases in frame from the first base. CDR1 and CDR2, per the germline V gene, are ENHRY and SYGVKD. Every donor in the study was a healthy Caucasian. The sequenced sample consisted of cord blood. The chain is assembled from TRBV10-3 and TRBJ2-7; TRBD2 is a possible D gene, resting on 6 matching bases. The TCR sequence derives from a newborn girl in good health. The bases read TGTGCCATCAGTGAGTCGAATATAGCGGCCCCTTACAATGAGCAGTACTTC. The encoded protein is CAISESNIAAPYNEQYF.